Listed here are 18 T cell receptor beta chains from one sample, sequenced in a study of blood T cells in healthy people across ages. Sample-barcoded 5' priming and a J-beta primer mix drove a second PCR of roughly 6 to 12 cycles. TCRdb reprocessed the 5' RACE reads with MiXCR, giving one entry per CDR3 protein. The top ten clones hold roughly 24% of a sample with hundreds of thousands of distinct CDR3 sequences, about 56% of them seen once. Sequenced sample: blood. The source is a man aged 35-49 years in good health.

The sample holds many counts of this clonotype. The chain joins TRBV29-1 to TRBJ2-7; D is possibly TRBD1 or TRBD2 (5 bases each). The CDR3 is 13 residues long. CDR1 and CDR2 (germline): SQVTM, ANQGSEA. V lost 3 bases and J lost 1, with 10 bases in between. CDR3 DNA: TGCAGCGTTGAGGGACCGCAGTCCTACGAGCAGTACTTC. Translated, it gives CSVEGPQSYEQYF.

In this sample, this clonotype turned up a few times. This chain connects TRBV5-1 to TRBJ2-7, with 7 bases that match TRBD1. The V gene's germline CDR1 is SGHRS and CDR2 YFSETQ. There are 16 residues in the CDR3. The ends lost 4 bases at V and 3 bases at J; junction bases unmatched: 13. CDR3 bases: TGCGCCAGCAGCCCCCGAGGACAGGCTGGGAACTACGAGCAGTACTTC. It specifies CASSPRGQAGNYEQYF.

V usage is TRBV5-5 and J usage is TRBJ2-5, with 9 bases matching TRBD1. This CDR3 contains 17 residues. The V segment lost 4 bases and the J segment 4 bases; nucleotides outside the gene matches: 14. Germline V lookup: CDR1 SGHKS, CDR2 YYEKEE (reference sequence). The CDR3 sequence is CASSMGQGLVYGETQYF. The CDR3 nucleotides are TGTGCCAGCAGCATGGGACAGGGTCTAGTCTACGGAGAGACCCAGTACTTC.

This rearrangement joins TRBV11-1 to TRBJ2-7; D possibly uses TRBD1 or TRBD2 (5 bases each). V was cut by 1 base and J by 9 bases, with 10 bases left in between. This CDR3 is built from 12 residues. Germline V gene data show CDR1 as SGHAT and CDR2 as FQDESV (reference sequence). Here the CDR3 DNA reads TGTGCCAGCAGCTTAGAGGGGAGCGGGCAGTACTTC. This sequence encodes CASSLEGSGQYF.

This clonotype was seen a few times. The chain joins TRBV25-1 to TRBJ1-2, with D perhaps TRBD1 (5 bases). The germline CDR1 and CDR2 sequences are MGHDK and SYGVNS. The CDR3 covers 13 residues. Trimming removed 8 bases from V and 1 base from J, with 11 bases in between. In DNA, the CDR3 is TGTGCCAGCGGGGGAGACCTTAACTATGGCTACACCTTC. It codes for CASGGDLNYGYTF.

This clonotype showed up just a few times. The CDR3 DNA is TGTGCCAGCAGCCTAGTCCGACTAGCGGGAGGCCAGTTCTTC. Protein product: CASSLVRLAGGQFF. This sequence joins TRBV7-2 and TRBJ2-1, with TRBD2 identical over 13 bases. This CDR3 is 14 amino acids long. Germline trimming cut 5 bases from V and 13 bases from J; bases unmatched to any gene: 8. In germline, CDR1 is SGHTA, CDR2 FQGNSA.

This clonotype has more than one count but fewer than ten. The chain recombines TRBV29-1 with TRBJ1-2; 9 bases agree with TRBD1. The CDR3 sequence is 14 residues long. Germline V CDR1 and CDR2: SQVTM, ANQGSEA. Unmatched junction bases numbered 14, after V lost 7 bases and J lost 8 bases. CDR3 amino acids: CSGRDGTGNHGYTF. CDR3 DNA sequence: TGCAGCGGGCGAGATGGGACAGGGAATCACGGCTACACCTTC.

The genes are TRBV9 and TRBJ2-1; D possibly uses TRBD1 or TRBD2 (5 bases each). V lost 0 bases and J 1 base, leaving 11 bases between the germline ends. Germline V CDR1 and CDR2: SGDLS, YYNGEE. The length of the CDR3 is 16 residues. CDR3 bases: TGTGCCAGCAGCGTAGGTGGGGGAGTATCCTACAATGAGCAGTTCTTC. Translating gives CASSVGGGVSYNEQFF.

V gene TRBV20-1 combines with J gene TRBJ2-4; perhaps TRBD2 as D (5 bases). The J call may be in error: the DNA end matches TRBJ2-7 better. Germline V gene lookup returns CDR1 DFQATT and CDR2 SNEGSKA (reference sequence). The CDR3 is 14 residues long. The CDR3 sequence is CSASSARRLNEQYF. The CDR3 bases are TGCAGTGCTAGTTCGGCCAGGAGGTTAAACGAGCAGTACTTC.

The chain is built from TRBV4-2 and TRBJ2-5, with 11 bases aligning to TRBD2. The junction had 13 bases not matched to a gene; V was cut back by 5 bases and J by 5 bases. Germline V gene sequence: CDR1 LGHNA, CDR2 YNFKEQ. This CDR3 spans 17 amino acids. The CDR3 nucleotides are TGTGCCAGCAGCTTAGGCCTAGCGGGGGGTCGGTGGGAGACCCAGTACTTC. Translated, it gives CASSLGLAGGRWETQYF.

In DNA form, the CDR3 reads TGTGCCAGCAGCTGCCAACCGGGACACCGAGCGGGATGCTACGAGCAGTACTTC. As protein: CASSCQPGHRAGCYEQYF. The rearrangement links TRBV5-6 to TRBJ2-7; perhaps TRBD2 as D (7 bases). The CDR3 consists of 18 residues. Germline assignment: CDR1 SGHDT and CDR2 YYEEEE. V was trimmed by 3 bases and J by 3 bases, leaving 25 bases between them.

This clonotype was counted a few times. The chain couples TRBV5-1 to TRBJ2-1; TRBD2 matches at 15 bases. Trimming removed 3 bases from V and 3 bases from J; junction bases left unmatched: 4. Germline V CDR1 and CDR2: SGHRS, YFSETQ. This CDR3 comprises 17 residues. As DNA, the CDR3 is TGCGCCAGCAGCTGGGGACTAGCGGGGGGAGGCTACAATGAGCAGTTCTTC. This gives the protein CASSWGLAGGGYNEQFF. Variable domain in full (rest from reference TRBV5-1 and TRBJ2-1): KAGVTQTPRYLIKTRGQQVTLSCSPISGHRSVSWYQQTPGQGLQFLFEYFSETQRNKGNFPGRFSGRQFSNSRSEMNVSTLELGDSALYLCASSWGLAGGGYNEQFFGPGTRLTVL.

The genes are TRBV11-2 and TRBJ2-7, with a tentative D call TRBD2 (6 bases). The CDR3 covers 16 residues. Germline loops: CDR1 SGHAT, CDR2 FQNNGV. Trimming left V 2 bases short and J 2 bases short, with 16 bases between. CDR3 coding DNA: TGTGCCAGCAGCTTACTGCAGGCGGGACCAACCTACGAGCAGTACTTC. Amino acids: CASSLLQAGPTYEQYF.

The DNA of the CDR3 is TGCAGCGTTGAACAGGCGTCTGGGGCTGAGCAGTTCTTC. This translates into CSVEQASGAEQFF. The J gene is TRBJ2-1, the V gene TRBV29-1; TRBD1 is a possible D gene (5 bases). This CDR3 is built from 13 residues. Germline CDR1 is SQVTM and CDR2 is ANQGSEA. Trimming shortened V by 2 bases and J by 9 bases, and 14 bases separated the two germline ends.

CDR3 in DNA: TGTGCCAGCAGTCATTTATTACCCAGCGGGAGTTTGAATGAGCAGTTCTTC. Encoded protein: CASSHLLPSGSLNEQFF. The V gene is TRBV27, the J gene TRBJ2-1, with TRBD2 matching 8 bases. V shed 5 bases and J 7 bases; nucleotides not matched to a gene: 16. CDR3 length equals 17 residues. Germline V gene data show CDR1 as MNHEY and CDR2 as SMNVEV (reference sequence).

This sequence joins TRBV9 and TRBJ2-5, with D unresolved. Trimming removed 4 bases at V and 3 bases at J, with 10 bases between. The CDR3 totals 13 residues. The germline gives CDR1 SGDLS, CDR2 YYNGEE. The CDR3 region is CASSPRSKETQYF. CDR3 DNA: TGTGCCAGCAGCCCACGTAGTAAAGAGACCCAGTACTTC.

The V call is TRBV28, the J call TRBJ1-2, with TRBD1 as a possible D gene (6 bases). V lost 1 base to trimming and J lost 4 bases, with 22 bases between them. Germline V gene sequence: CDR1 MDHEN, CDR2 SYDVKM. The CDR3 is 18 amino acids. CDR3 region: CASSLSGQGGGGSYGYTF. The CDR3 nucleotides read TGTGCCAGCAGTTTATCCGGGCAGGGAGGGGGAGGAAGCTATGGCTACACCTTC.

The CDR3 sequence is CASSPVERLYGYTF. CDR3 nucleotide sequence: TGTGCCAGCAGCCCCGTCGAGCGACTCTATGGCTACACCTTC. The V and J genes are TRBV6-5 and TRBJ1-2; no firm D call. Germline CDR1 reads MNHEY; CDR2 reads SVGAGI. The CDR3 has 14 amino acids. Trimming shortened V by 6 bases and J by 4 bases, and 15 bases separated the two germline ends.